The 19 T cell receptor beta chains listed next were all sequenced from one sample in a study of control samples from healthy donors and cancer patients. Using immunoSEQ multiplex PCR, the repertoire was profiled, and TCRdb retains in-frame clones only, with some absent. This table has 120,000 or so clones, roughly nine tenths appearing once. Sequenced input: blood. These receptors were obtained from a man aged 45-60 years in good health.

The CDR3: CASSFTGKAEAFF. For the CDR3, the DNA is TGTGCCAGCAGTTTTACAGGGAAGGCTGAAGCTTTCTTT. The V gene is TRBV12-3 or TRBV12-4, the J gene TRBJ1-1, with D possibly TRBD1 on 6 matching bases. The CDR3 runs to 13 residues. Deletions cut 3 bases from V and 6 bases from J, with 11 bases between.

The chain carries TRBV9 and TRBJ2-7; D might be TRBD1 or TRBD2, each matching 5 bases. This CDR3 is 13 amino acids long. The germline CDR1 and CDR2 sequences are SGDLS and YYNGEE. Trimming left V 3 bases short and J 6 bases short, with 13 bases between. CDR3 sequence reads: CASSAGRVGEQYF. CDR3 bases: TGTGCCAGCAGCGCGGGACGGGTTGGCGAGCAGTACTTC.

This chain links TRBV12-3 or TRBV12-4 with TRBJ1-2, with D unclear. This CDR3 contains 12 residues. Between the trimmed V and J ends, which lost 3 bases and 4 bases, there was a span of 6 bases. The CDR3 coding sequence is TGTGCCAGCAGTTTCCGGGTCTATGGCTACACCTTC. This codes for CASSFRVYGYTF.

The chain uses TRBV6-2 or TRBV6-3 and TRBJ2-5; possibly TRBD2 for D (7 bases). The CDR3 spans 14 residues. Germline loops: CDR1 MNHEY, CDR2 SVGEGT. V was clipped by 2 bases and J by 5 bases, with 12 bases between them. The CDR3 is CASSYGGGQETQYF. Written as DNA, the CDR3 is TGTGCCAGCAGTTACGGGGGGGGCCAGGAGACCCAGTACTTC.

The CDR3 DNA reads TGTGCCAGCAGCTCGGGGGACAGGTACACAGATACGCAGTATTTT. Translating gives CASSSGDRYTDTQYF. The chain employs TRBV9 and TRBJ2-3; 8 bases are a match to TRBD1. V lost 4 bases, J lost 2 bases, and 6 bases stayed unmatched. Germline lookup yields CDR1 SGDLS and CDR2 YYNGEE. The CDR3 has 15 residues.

The chain has TRBV9 and TRBJ1-3; D may be TRBD1 (5 bases). This CDR3 spans 15 amino acids. Deletions cut 0 bases from V and 4 bases from J, with 11 bases between. The germline gives CDR1 SGDLS, CDR2 YYNGEE. The CDR3 sequence is CASSVEGVRGNTIYF. The DNA of the CDR3 is TGTGCCAGCAGCGTAGAAGGGGTGAGAGGAAACACCATATATTTT.

This clone appeared once. This rearrangement joins TRBV27 to TRBJ1-2; D unresolved. Trimming took off 0 bases at V and 4 bases at J, with 6 bases between the two ends. This CDR3 has 13 amino acids. Germline lookup yields CDR1 MNHEY and CDR2 SMNVEV (reference sequence). CDR3 sequence reads: CASSLSGPYGYTF. CDR3 DNA sequence: TGTGCCAGCAGTTTATCAGGGCCCTATGGCTACACCTTC.

This sequence joins TRBV9 and TRBJ1-1; no definite D call. The CDR3 runs 15 residues. Germline lookup yields CDR1 SGDLS and CDR2 YYNGEE. V shed 0 bases and J shed 2 bases, with 11 bases lying between them. The CDR3 loop is CASSVVGNTNTEAFF. DNA of the CDR3: TGTGCCAGCAGCGTAGTAGGGAACACAAACACTGAAGCTTTCTTT.

The chain is built from TRBV29-1 and TRBJ2-7, with D perhaps given as TRBD1 or TRBD2 (5 bases each). The V gene's germline CDR1 is SQVTM and CDR2 ANQGSEA. The CDR3 consists of 12 residues. Between the trimmed V and J ends, which lost 0 bases and 5 bases, there was a span of 8 bases. CDR3 sequence: CSVEDWGNEQYF. The CDR3 nucleotides read TGCAGCGTTGAAGATTGGGGGAACGAGCAGTACTTC.

V gene TRBV10-3 combines with J gene TRBJ2-2; D is unresolved. Trimming cost V 6 bases and J 2 bases, with 13 bases left between them. The CDR3 extends over 15 amino acids. Per the germline V gene, CDR1 is ENHRY and CDR2 is SYGVKD. The CDR3: CAIRYSQSNTGELFF. As DNA, the CDR3 is TGTGCCATCAGGTACAGCCAGTCTAACACCGGGGAGCTGTTTTTT.

This chain links TRBV27 with TRBJ1-2, with D possibly TRBD1 on 5 matching bases. The CDR3 totals 12 residues. Germline CDR1 MNHEY, CDR2 SMNVEV (reference sequence). V shed 8 bases and J shed 4 bases, with 11 bases lying between them. The CDR3 nucleotides are TGTGCCAGCGGGAGGGACTCCTATGGCTACACCTTC. Residues: CASGRDSYGYTF.

This chain links TRBV27 with TRBJ1-2; 10 nucleotides match TRBD1. CDR1 and CDR2 from the germline V gene are MNHEY and SMNVEV (reference sequence). The trim removed 8 bases at V and 5 bases at J, leaving 8 bases unmatched. The CDR3 extends over 14 amino acids. The CDR3 here is CASGRTGGRYGYTF. CDR3 coding DNA: TGTGCCAGCGGACGGACAGGGGGGAGGTATGGCTACACCTTC.

V is TRBV7-2 and J is TRBJ1-2, with 7 bases matching TRBD1. This CDR3 region has 15 residues. Per the germline V gene, CDR1 is SGHTA and CDR2 is FQGNSA. Trimming took 1 base from V and 1 from J; bases not matched to a gene: 3. The CDR3 coding sequence is TGTGCCAGCAGCTTAGGACAGGGTGGTAACTATGGCTACACCTTC. Protein: CASSLGQGGNYGYTF. The full variable domain, with the rest looked up from reference TRBV7-2 and TRBJ1-2, is GAGVSQSPSNKVTEKGKDVELRCDPISGHTALYWYRQSLGQGLEFLIYFQGNSAPDKSGLPSDRFSAERTGGSVSTLTIQRTQQEDSAVYLCASSLGQGGNYGYTFGSGTRLTVV.

The count of this clone is one. CDR3 sequence (DNA): TGTGCCAGCAGCCAGGGACAGGCCGGCGGCTACACCTTC. As protein: CASSQGQAGGYTF. This rearrangement joins TRBV14 to TRBJ1-2; 8 bases align to TRBD1. J lost 8 bases, V lost 3 bases, and 5 bases had no gene match. CDR1 SGHDN and CDR2 FVKESK come from the germline V gene. The CDR3 is made up of 13 amino acids. Full variable domain (outside the CDR3, taken from reference TRBV14 and TRBJ1-2): EAGVTQFPSHSVIEKGQTVTLRCDPISGHDNLYWYRRVMGKEIKFLLHFVKESKQDESGMPNNRFLAERTGGTYSTLKVQPAELEDSGVYFCASSQGQAGGYTFGSGTRLTVV.

This chain links TRBV18 with TRBJ2-5; the D call may be TRBD1 or TRBD2 (5 bases each). This CDR3 is 17 amino acids long. CDR1 and CDR2 (germline): KGHSH, LQKENI. V was clipped by 7 bases and J by 3 bases, with 24 bases between them. The CDR3, as DNA: TGTGCCAGCTTAAATTGGGACGGACTTACCCTAAAAGAGACCCAGTACTTC. Its translation is CASLNWDGLTLKETQYF.

The chain combines TRBV10-3 with TRBJ2-7; the D gene is possibly TRBD2 (5 bases). This CDR3 spans 13 amino acids. The V end was cut by 3 bases, the J end by 5 bases, with 11 bases between. CDR1 and CDR2 (germline): ENHRY, SYGVKD. CDR3 amino acids: CAISDSKADEQYF. In DNA form, the CDR3 reads TGTGCCATCAGTGATTCCAAAGCGGACGAGCAGTACTTC.

This rearrangement joins TRBV6-1 to TRBJ2-3; 8 bases are a match to TRBD2. The CDR3 length is 14 residues. Germline CDR1 MNHNS, CDR2 SASEGT. V was pared by 6 bases and J by 4 bases, with 6 bases of the junction left unmatched. CDR3 in amino acids: CASRPGLGADTQYF. DNA of the CDR3: TGTGCCAGCAGACCGGGACTAGGGGCAGATACGCAGTATTTT.

The chain recombines TRBV29-1 with TRBJ2-7; no definite D call. Trimming cost V 7 bases and J 0 bases, with 10 bases left between them. CDR1 and CDR2 from the germline V gene are SQVTM and ANQGSEA. CDR3 length equals 12 residues. Here the CDR3 reads CSGRISSYEQYF. CDR3 coding DNA: TGCAGCGGCCGAATTAGCTCCTACGAGCAGTACTTC.

The chain links TRBV5-1 to TRBJ1-3; D is possibly TRBD1 (5 bases). This CDR3 spans 15 amino acids. V lost 0 bases, J lost 0 bases, and 7 bases lay in between. The germline V gene encodes CDR1 SGHRS and CDR2 YFSETQ. The CDR3, as DNA: TGCGCCAGCAGCTTGGAGGGGTCCTCTGGAAACACCATATATTTT. As protein: CASSLEGSSGNTIYF.